These T cell receptor beta chains were read from a single sample in a study of vaccination effects on CD4 cells after COVID-19. Their recognized antigens are unknown. Clones were sequenced by immunoSEQ multiplex PCR, and TCRdb holds only the in-frame ones, with some missing. The sample lists tens of thousands of clones, about four fifths seen once, with around 3% in the top ten. The sequenced sample was CD4+ T cells from PBMCs cultured without peptide, obtained before COVID-19 vaccination. These receptors all come from a human donor who received a COVID-19 vaccine. The CDR3 runs from the conserved cysteine through the conserved F or W. Each record gives: clone size, CDR3 length, D gene, J gene, V gene, CDR3 DNA, CDR3 protein. The D gene is left open where the match is weak. Clone size, where shown, is once, few, many, or a class for clones that have expanded.

clone size: .; CDR3 length: 16; D gene: TRBD1; J gene: TRBJ1-2; V gene: TRBV28; CDR3 DNA: TGTGCCAGCAGTTTCGACGGACAGGGACGGTCCTATGGCTACACCTTC; CDR3 protein: CASSFDGQGRSYGYTF
clone size: few; CDR3 length: 16; D gene: TRBD1; J gene: TRBJ1-1; V gene: TRBV9; CDR3 DNA: TGTGCCAGCAGCGTAGGCCAGGGGGCGAGCAACACTGAAGCTTTCTTT; CDR3 protein: CASSVGQGASNTEAFF
clone size: few; CDR3 length: 12; D gene: .; J gene: TRBJ2-4; V gene: TRBV7-9; CDR3 DNA: TGTGCCAGTAGCGGCCACGAAAACATTCAGTACTTC; CDR3 protein: CASSGHENIQYF
clone size: .; CDR3 length: 14; D gene: .; J gene: TRBJ1-1; V gene: TRBV28; CDR3 DNA: TGTGCCAGCAGTTCGGCAGGGATAGGCGCTGAAGCTTTCTTT; CDR3 protein: CASSSAGIGAEAFF
clone size: .; CDR3 length: 16; D gene: .; J gene: TRBJ2-1; V gene: TRBV4-2; CDR3 DNA: TGTGCCAGCAGCCAAGAACTGCGACAGGTGGGCAATGAGCAGTTCTTC; CDR3 protein: CASSQELRQVGNEQFF
clone size: .; CDR3 length: 18; D gene: TRBD2; J gene: TRBJ2-1; V gene: TRBV20-1; CDR3 DNA: TGCAGTGCTAGTTTTGATTCCCACGGGACTAGCGGGAGGAATGAGCAGTTCTTC; CDR3 protein: CSASFDSHGTSGRNEQFF
clone size: medium-sized; CDR3 length: 10; D gene: .; J gene: TRBJ1-2; V gene: TRBV30; CDR3 DNA: TGTGCCCTGGGGGCGGGAGGCTACACCTTC; CDR3 protein: CALGAGGYTF
clone size: .; CDR3 length: 14; D gene: TRBD1; J gene: TRBJ1-5; V gene: TRBV5-1; CDR3 DNA: TGCGCCAGCAGCCCAGGGGGGATCAATCAGCCCCAGCATTTT; CDR3 protein: CASSPGGINQPQHF
clone size: .; CDR3 length: 13; D gene: .; J gene: TRBJ2-7; V gene: TRBV12-3/TRBV12-4; CDR3 DNA: TGTGCCAGCAGTCCACTAGAACAGTACGAGCAGTACTTC; CDR3 protein: CASSPLEQYEQYF
clone size: .; CDR3 length: 13; D gene: .; J gene: TRBJ1-6; V gene: TRBV27; CDR3 DNA: TGTGCCAGCAGCCCCCGTGGAACTTCACCCCTCCACTTT; CDR3 protein: CASSPRGTSPLHF
clone size: .; CDR3 length: 12; D gene: .; J gene: TRBJ2-3; V gene: TRBV6-5; CDR3 DNA: TGTGCCAGCACACTAGGCGGAGATACGCAGTATTTT; CDR3 protein: CASTLGGDTQYF
clone size: .; CDR3 length: 16; D gene: TRBD2; J gene: TRBJ2-1; V gene: TRBV5-1; CDR3 DNA: TGCGCCAGCAGCCGAGGGGGGACTAGCGGGGGAGGTGAGCAGTTCTTC; CDR3 protein: CASSRGGTSGGGEQFF
clone size: .; CDR3 length: 19; D gene: TRBD1; J gene: TRBJ2-6; V gene: TRBV19; CDR3 DNA: TGTGCCAGTACTGGTATCCGGGACAGGCGTTACTCTGGGGCCAACGTCCTGACTTTC; CDR3 protein: CASTGIRDRRYSGANVLTF
clone size: .; CDR3 length: 15; D gene: TRBD1; J gene: TRBJ2-5; V gene: TRBV7-9; CDR3 DNA: TGTGCCAGCAGCTCGGGCTACAGGGGGAGAGAGACCCAGTACTTC; CDR3 protein: CASSSGYRGRETQYF